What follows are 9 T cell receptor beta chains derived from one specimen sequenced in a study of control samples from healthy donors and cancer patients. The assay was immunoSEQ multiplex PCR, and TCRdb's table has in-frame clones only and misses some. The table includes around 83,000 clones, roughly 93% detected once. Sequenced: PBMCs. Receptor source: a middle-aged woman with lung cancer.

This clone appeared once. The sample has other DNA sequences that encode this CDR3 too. This CDR3 reads CAWSGDRNTEAFF. CDR3 coding DNA: TGTGCCTGGAGCGGCGACAGGAACACTGAAGCTTTCTTT. The V gene is TRBV30, the J gene TRBJ1-1; D possibly corresponds to TRBD1 (5 bases). Between the trimmed V and J ends, which lost 3 bases and 1 base, there was a span of 9 bases. The CDR3 covers 13 residues. The V gene's germline CDR1 is GTSNPN and CDR2 SVGIG (reference sequence).

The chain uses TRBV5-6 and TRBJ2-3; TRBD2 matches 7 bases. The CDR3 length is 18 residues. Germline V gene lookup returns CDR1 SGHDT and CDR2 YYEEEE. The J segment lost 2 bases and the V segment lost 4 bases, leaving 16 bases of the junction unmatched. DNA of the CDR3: TGTGCCAGCAGCACGCCCCACTTAACCGGGACTATCACAGATACGCAGTATTTT. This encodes CASSTPHLTGTITDTQYF. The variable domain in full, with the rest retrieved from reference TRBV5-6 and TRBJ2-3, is DAGVTQSPTHLIKTRGQQVTLRCSPKSGHDTVSWYQQALGQGPQFIFQYYEEEERQRGNFPDRFSGHQFPNYSSELNVNALLLGDSALYLCASSTPHLTGTITDTQYFGPGTRLTVL.

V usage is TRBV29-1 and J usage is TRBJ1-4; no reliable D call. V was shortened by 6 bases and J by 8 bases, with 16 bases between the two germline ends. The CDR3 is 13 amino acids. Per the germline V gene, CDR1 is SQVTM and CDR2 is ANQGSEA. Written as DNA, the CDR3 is TGCAGCGTCTTAAGCAGAACCGGGGAAAAACTGTTTTTT. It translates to CSVLSRTGEKLFF. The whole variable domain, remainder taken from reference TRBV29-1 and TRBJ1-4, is SAVISQKPSRDICQRGTSLTIQCQVDSQVTMMFWYRQQPGQSLTLIATANQGSEATYESGFVIDKFPISRPNLTFSTLTVSNMSPEDSSIYLCSVLSRTGEKLFFGSGTQLSVL.

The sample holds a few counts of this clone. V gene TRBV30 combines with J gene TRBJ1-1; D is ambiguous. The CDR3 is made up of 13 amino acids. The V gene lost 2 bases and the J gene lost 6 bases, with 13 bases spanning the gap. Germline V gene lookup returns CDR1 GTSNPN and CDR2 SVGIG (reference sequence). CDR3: CAWSTFEGAEAFF. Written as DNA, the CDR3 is TGTGCCTGGAGTACCTTCGAGGGCGCTGAAGCTTTCTTT.

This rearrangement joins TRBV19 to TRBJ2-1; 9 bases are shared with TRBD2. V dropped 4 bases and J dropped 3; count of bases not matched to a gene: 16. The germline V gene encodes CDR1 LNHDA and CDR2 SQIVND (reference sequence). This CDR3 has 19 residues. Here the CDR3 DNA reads TGTGCCAGTAGTACCTGGACAGGTCGAGCGGGGGGCATCTACAATGAGCAGTTCTTC. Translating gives CASSTWTGRAGGIYNEQFF.

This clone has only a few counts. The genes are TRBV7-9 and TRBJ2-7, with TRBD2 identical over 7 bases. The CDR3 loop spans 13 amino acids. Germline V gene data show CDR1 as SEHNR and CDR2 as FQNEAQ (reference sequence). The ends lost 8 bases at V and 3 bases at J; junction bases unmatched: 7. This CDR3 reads CASGTSEVYEQYF. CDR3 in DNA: TGTGCCAGCGGAACTAGCGAAGTCTACGAGCAGTACTTC. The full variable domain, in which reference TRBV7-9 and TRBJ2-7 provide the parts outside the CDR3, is DTGVSQNPRHKITKRGQNVTFRCDPISEHNRLYWYRQTLGQGPEFLTYFQNEAQLEKSRLLSDRFSAERPKGSFSTLEIQRTEQGDSAMYLCASGTSEVYEQYFGPGTRLTVT.

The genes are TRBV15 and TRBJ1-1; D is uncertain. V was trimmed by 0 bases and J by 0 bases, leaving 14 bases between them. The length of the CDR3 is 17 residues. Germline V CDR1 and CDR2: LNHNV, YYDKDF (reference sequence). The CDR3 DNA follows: TGTGCCACCAGCAGAGAGAAATTACAGAAAGTGAACACTGAAGCTTTCTTT. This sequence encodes CATSREKLQKVNTEAFF.

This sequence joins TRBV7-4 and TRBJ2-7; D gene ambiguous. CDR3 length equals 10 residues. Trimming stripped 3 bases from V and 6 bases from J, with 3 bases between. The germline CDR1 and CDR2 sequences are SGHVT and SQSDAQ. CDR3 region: CASSLFEQYF. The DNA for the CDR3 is TGTGCCAGCAGCTTGTTCGAGCAGTACTTC.

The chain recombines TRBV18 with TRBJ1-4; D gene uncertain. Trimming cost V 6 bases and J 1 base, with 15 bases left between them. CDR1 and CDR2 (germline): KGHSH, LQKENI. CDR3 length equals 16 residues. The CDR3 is CASSPERLETNEKLFF. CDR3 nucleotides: TGTGCCAGCTCCCCGGAACGACTGGAAACTAATGAAAAACTGTTTTTT.